These T cell receptor beta chains were read from a single sample in a study of blood T cells in healthy people across ages. TCRdb fed the 5' RACE reads into MiXCR, producing one record per CDR3 protein. The sample holds some 1.5 million distinct CDR3 sequences, 28% seen once. Sequencing input: blood. The source is a woman aged 25 to 39 in good health. The CDR3 runs from the conserved cysteine through the conserved F or W. D genes are given only for firm matches. Expanded clones are given a class, and other clones once, few, many or no size at all.

>TRBD1|TRBV11-2|TRBJ2-5|few
TGTGCCAGCAGCTTAGGCCGGGGGACAGGGCTCAAAGAGACCCAGTACTTC
CASSLGRGTGLKETQYF
>.|TRBV5-1|TRBJ1-1|few
TGCGCCAGCAGCTCCGGCCGGGGTCGCGTGAACACTGAAGCTTTCTTT
CASSSGRGRVNTEAFF
>TRBD2|TRBV7-2|TRBJ2-1|few
TGTGCCAGCAGCCGGAGGACTAGCGGACCCAATGAGCAGTTCTTC
CASSRRTSGPNEQFF
>TRBD1|TRBV5-5|TRBJ2-7|few
TGTGCCAGCAGCTTAGGGGGCCTGACGTTACACGAGCAGTACTTC
CASSLGGLTLHEQYF
>.|TRBV11-1|TRBJ2-1|few
TGTGCCAGCAGCTTAGCCAGGATGGGGGGTGAGCAGTTCTTC
CASSLARMGGEQFF
>TRBD1|TRBV12-5|TRBJ2-3|few
TGTGCTAGTGGTTTCGGACAGGGCAGCCCAGATACGCAGTATTTT
CASGFGQGSPDTQYF
>.|TRBV3-1|TRBJ2-5|once
TGTGCCAGCAGCCAAGTAGCAAGGGAGACCCAGTACTTC
CASSQVARETQYF
>.|TRBV2|TRBJ2-5|many
TGTGCCAGCAGCGCAACCAGGGGCCAAGAGACCCAGTACTTC
CASSATRGQETQYF
>TRBD2|TRBV7-2|TRBJ2-1|.
TGTGCCAGCAGCTCACTAGCGGGAGGGAACTACAATGAGCAGTTCTTC
CASSSLAGGNYNEQFF
>.|TRBV20-1|TRBJ1-1|.
TGCAGTGCTAGGGGGTCCTGGGGCACTGAAGCTTTCTTT
CSARGSWGTEAFF
>.|TRBV18|TRBJ2-7|.
TGTGCCAGCTCACAACAGTGGGGGATCCACGAGCAGTACTTC
CASSQQWGIHEQYF
>.|TRBV4-3|TRBJ2-7|many
TGCGCCAGCAGCCAAGAACTCTCCTACGAGCAGTACTTC
CASSQELSYEQYF
>.|TRBV28|TRBJ2-5|.
TGTGCCAGCAGCTTACTGGCGTCGGGTCTTCAAGAGACCCAGTACTTC
CASSLLASGLQETQYF
>.|TRBV5-1|TRBJ1-2|many
TGCGCCAGCAGCTTGGTTTCAGGGGTTGAAGCTAACTATGGCTACACCTTC
CASSLVSGVEANYGYTF
>.|TRBV21-1|TRBJ1-5|few
TGTGCCAGCAGCCCCAGGGGGAACAGGACCTGCAATCAGCCCCAGCATTTT
CASSPRGNRTCNQPQHF
>.|TRBV29-1|TRBJ2-3|many
TGCAGCGTTGAAGGACAGCGGACAGATACGCAGTATTTT
CSVEGQRTDTQYF
>.|TRBV7-6|TRBJ1-6|few
TGTGCCAGCAGCTCTAGCCGACCGGGACACTCCTCACCCCTCCACTTT
CASSSSRPGHSSPLHF
>TRBD2|TRBV20-1|TRBJ2-4|.
TGCAGTGCTAAGGGGGGAGTAGCGGGAGACCACATTCAGTACTTC
CSAKGGVAGDHIQYF
>.|TRBV7-2|TRBJ2-7|few
TGTGCCAGCAGCCCGGAGGCGGCCACCTACGAGCAGTACTTC
CASSPEAATYEQYF
>TRBD1|TRBV7-2|TRBJ1-2|.
TGTGCCAGCAGCGCCCCGGCAGGGGGTGTAGGCTACACCTTC
CASSAPAGGVGYTF
>.|TRBV14|TRBJ1-2|.
TGTGCCAGCAGCCAAGATCCCGCCAGAGTCTATGGCTACACCTTC
CASSQDPARVYGYTF
>.|TRBV7-9|TRBJ1-5|.
TGTGCCACCACGCTCACAAGCAATCAGCCCCAGCATTTT
CATTLTSNQPQHF
>.|TRBV2|TRBJ2-1|few
TGTGCCAGCAGGGATCAGATGGAGGGCGCCTACAATGAGCAGTTCTTC
CASRDQMEGAYNEQFF
>.|TRBV11-2|TRBJ2-3|few
TGTGCCAGCAGCTTAGATCGGGGGATTCGAGCAGATACGCAGTATTTT
CASSLDRGIRADTQYF
>.|TRBV7-6|TRBJ2-1|.
TGTGCCAGCTCGAAAGGGGTCGATTCCTACAATGCGCAGTTCTTC
CASSKGVDSYNAQFF
>.|TRBV18|TRBJ2-6|.
TGTGCCAGCTCCCGGAGGGAGGACTCTGGGGCCAACGTCCTGACTTTC
CASSRREDSGANVLTF
>.|TRBV28|TRBJ1-2|few
TGTGCCAGCACAACCCGGGAGGGAATCGGCTACACCTTC
CASTTREGIGYTF
>.|TRBV5-1|TRBJ2-1|few
TGCGCCAGCAGCCTAAACACAGGAAGCTACAATGAGCAGTTCTTC
CASSLNTGSYNEQFF
>TRBD1|TRBV6-6|TRBJ2-7|.
TGTGCCAGTAAGGGACAGGGAACCTACGAGCAGTACTTC
CASKGQGTYEQYF
>.|TRBV15|TRBJ2-2|.
TGTGCCACCAGCAGAGGCGCTAGCTCCGGGGAGCTGTTTTTT
CATSRGASSGELFF
>TRBD1|TRBV20-1|TRBJ2-7|many
TGCAGTGCTGAGGGGACAGGGGGCAAAGGCGAGCAGTACTTC
CSAEGTGGKGEQYF